The 29 T cell receptor beta chains presented below share a single source sample, sequenced in a study of CD8+ T cells in alopecia areata. Following RNA extraction, reverse transcription yielded cDNA that acted as the sequencing template. Assay used: immunoSEQ multiplex PCR; TCRdb lists only in-frame clones, some missing. Among 150,000 to 200,000 clones listed, approximately 57% were seen once. As to treatment: oral pan-JAK inhibitor, 5-10 mg twice daily. The material was CD4+ T cells sorted from blood, obtained at week 24, from a patient treated with tofacitinib. The source of these receptors is a human donor with alopecia areata.

The chain has TRBV4-1 and TRBJ1-6; D is uncertain. V lost 1 base to trimming and J lost 10 bases, with 11 bases between them. Per the germline V gene, CDR1 is MGHRA and CDR2 is YSYEKL. The CDR3 is 14 amino acids. CDR3 sequence (DNA): TGCGCCAGCAGCCAAGGTGTGTCTCTATCACCCCTCCACTTT. Its translation is CASSQGVSLSPLHF.

This clone was counted only a few times. The V and J genes are TRBV29-1 and TRBJ2-3, with a tentative D call TRBD1 (5 bases). Germline-derived CDR1 and CDR2 are SQVTM and ANQGSEA. Deletions cut 6 bases from V and 4 bases from J, with 8 bases between. The CDR3 spans 11 residues. CDR3 DNA: TGCAGCGTGTGGGGCCCAGATACGCAGTATTTT. It specifies CSVWGPDTQYF.

The V and J genes are TRBV29-1 and TRBJ1-2; 7 positions match TRBD1. CDR3 length: 14 residues. Germline V gene lookup returns CDR1 SQVTM and CDR2 ANQGSEA. The J segment lost 4 bases and the V segment lost 5 bases, leaving 10 bases of the junction unmatched. In DNA form, the CDR3 reads TGCAGCGTTCATCAGGGGGGTTCCGGCTATGGCTACACCTTC. It specifies CSVHQGGSGYGYTF.

This clone occurred once. The V call is TRBV11-2, the J call TRBJ2-7; a weak D match, TRBD2 (6 bases). From germline, CDR1 is SGHAT and CDR2 FQNNGV. Trimming removed 2 bases at V and 3 bases at J, with 14 bases between. There are 15 residues in the CDR3. In nucleotides, the CDR3 is TGTGCCAGCAGCTTACTCCGGGACTCTAGCTACGAGCAGTACTTC. Encoded protein: CASSLLRDSSYEQYF. The variable domain in full, with the rest retrieved from reference TRBV11-2 and TRBJ2-7, is EAGVAQSPRYKIIEKRQSVAFWCNPISGHATLYWYQQILGQGPKLLIQFQNNGVVDDSQLPKDRFSAERLKGVDSTLKIQPAKLEDSAVYLCASSLLRDSSYEQYFGPGTRLTVT.

The chain joins TRBV4-1 to TRBJ1-2; 9 positions match TRBD1. Germline-derived CDR1 and CDR2 are MGHRA and YSYEKL. J lost 7 bases, V lost 2 bases, and 8 bases had no gene match. The CDR3 loop spans 15 amino acids. Written as DNA, the CDR3 is TGCGCCAGCAGCCAACCGGGACAGGGCAGAGGTGGCTACACCTTC. It is translated as CASSQPGQGRGGYTF.

In this sample, this clone turned up a few times. This chain connects TRBV6-6 to TRBJ1-2; possibly TRBD1 for D (6 bases). V gave up 6 bases and J gave up 4 bases, with 18 bases separating them. This CDR3 has 15 amino acids. From germline, CDR1 is MNHNY and CDR2 SVGAGI (reference sequence). The CDR3 reads CASRQHDRISYGYTF. The CDR3 DNA sequence: TGTGCCAGCAGGCAGCACGACAGGATATCCTATGGCTACACCTTC.

This clone was seen a few times. The J gene is TRBJ2-5, the V gene TRBV2; 9 bases match TRBD1. Germline-derived CDR1 and CDR2 are SNHLY and FYNNEI. The V gene end was trimmed by 6 bases and the J gene end by 5 bases; junction bases not matched to a gene: 4. The length of the CDR3 is 13 residues. CDR3 sequence reads: CASRPGQGETQYF. Here the CDR3 DNA reads TGTGCCAGCAGACCAGGACAGGGGGAGACCCAGTACTTC.

CDR3 DNA: TGCAGCGCGGACGGGGGGGCGGGCGAGCAGTACTTC. Amino acids: CSADGGAGEQYF. The J gene is TRBJ2-7, the V gene TRBV29-1, with 8 bases identical to TRBD2. The germline V gene encodes CDR1 SQVTM and CDR2 ANQGSEA. The CDR3 runs to 12 residues. V lost 7 bases and J lost 6; bases outside the gene matches: 8.

This chain links TRBV6-6 with TRBJ2-3, with TRBD2 as a possible D gene (5 bases). The CDR3 totals 14 residues. Germline CDR1 and CDR2: MNHNY and SVGAGI (reference sequence). V lost 9 bases, J lost 2 bases, and 15 bases lay in between. CDR3 nucleotides: TGTGCCAGTCCCCTAGCCGACCTCACAGATACGCAGTATTTT. The encoded protein is CASPLADLTDTQYF.

This clone occurred a few times. The chain joins TRBV20-1 to TRBJ2-3; D remains ambiguous. The V gene's germline CDR1 is DFQATT and CDR2 SNEGSKA (reference sequence). The CDR3 spans 11 residues. V was shortened by 6 bases and J by 5 bases, with 9 bases between the two germline ends. As DNA, the CDR3 is TGCAGTGCGGTCGATGTAGATACGCAGTATTTT. Translated: CSAVDVDTQYF.

The chain employs TRBV7-9 and TRBJ1-1, with TRBD1 as a possible D gene (6 bases). V was pared by 2 bases and J by 10 bases, with 11 bases between. Germline V CDR1 and CDR2: SEHNR, FQNEAQ (reference sequence). The CDR3 is made up of 12 amino acids. Here the CDR3 DNA reads TGTGCCAGCAGCTTAACAGGGATGGGAGCTTTCTTT. Its protein is CASSLTGMGAFF.

The chain links TRBV18 to TRBJ2-1; 7 bases line up with TRBD1. The CDR3 length is 17 residues. Germline lookup yields CDR1 KGHSH and CDR2 LQKENI. Trimming cost V 2 bases and J 7 bases; bases outside gene matches: 14. CDR3 region: CASSPITGTALGNEQFF. The CDR3 bases are TGTGCCAGCTCACCAATCACCGGGACAGCGTTAGGGAATGAGCAGTTCTTC.

This clone showed up just a few times. This chain joins TRBV14 and TRBJ2-7, with 8 nucleotides matching TRBD2. Germline V gene data show CDR1 as SGHDN and CDR2 as FVKESK. Trimming cost V 4 bases and J 0 bases; bases outside gene matches: 8. This CDR3 has 16 amino acids. The CDR3 nucleotides read TGTGCCAGCAGCCCAGCCGGGAGGGGGAGCTCCTACGAGCAGTACTTC. Residues: CASSPAGRGSSYEQYF.

The sample holds a few counts of this clone. V gene TRBV5-1 combines with J gene TRBJ2-5; 7 bases fit TRBD2. V was clipped by 4 bases and J by 5 bases; unmatched bases: 11. The length of the CDR3 is 15 residues. CDR1 and CDR2 (germline): SGHRS, YFSETQ. The CDR3 protein is CASSQVSDGGETQYF. CDR3 bases: TGCGCCAGCAGCCAAGTCTCGGACGGGGGGGAGACCCAGTACTTC.

V usage is TRBV5-6 and J usage is TRBJ2-3; D is unresolved. Trimming cost V 8 bases and J 2 bases, with 12 bases left between them. CDR3 length equals 13 residues. Germline V CDR1 and CDR2: SGHDT, YYEEEE. The chain's CDR3 is CASKPRPTDTQYF. The CDR3 region has the DNA TGTGCCAGTAAGCCGAGACCCACAGATACGCAGTATTTT.

This chain uses TRBV5-1 with TRBJ2-1; TRBD2 agrees at 12 bases. This CDR3 spans 15 amino acids. The V gene end was trimmed by 0 bases and the J gene end by 5 bases; junction bases not matched to a gene: 0. CDR1 SGHRS and CDR2 YFSETQ come from the germline V gene. The CDR3 sequence: CASSLGLAGDNEQFF. The CDR3 coding sequence is TGCGCCAGCAGCTTGGGACTAGCGGGGGACAATGAGCAGTTCTTC.

This chain joins TRBV6-6 and TRBJ1-1; possible D gene TRBD1, 6 bases. The CDR3 spans 13 residues. Germline CDR1 and CDR2: MNHNY and SVGAGI (reference sequence). V was trimmed by 5 bases and J by 5 bases, leaving 12 bases between them. CDR3: CASSPGQTTEAFF. The CDR3 coding sequence is TGTGCCAGCAGTCCAGGACAGACAACTGAAGCTTTCTTT.

The chain couples TRBV9 to TRBJ1-4, with D unresolved. Trimming took off 5 bases at V and 0 bases at J, with 14 bases between the two ends. Germline CDR1 and CDR2: SGDLS and YYNGEE. This CDR3 has 16 residues. CDR3 coding DNA: TGTGCCAGCAGTCTGGGGAAGGCCCCAACTAATGAAAAACTGTTTTTT. The encoded protein is CASSLGKAPTNEKLFF.

The rearrangement joins TRBV7-9 to TRBJ1-1; D ambiguous. V was pared by 11 bases and J by 1 base, with 5 bases between. This CDR3 comprises 10 residues. Germline V gene data show CDR1 as SEHNR and CDR2 as FQNEAQ (reference sequence). This chain's CDR3 is CALRNTEAFF. DNA for the CDR3: TGTGCCCTTAGGAACACTGAAGCTTTCTTT.

The sample holds a few counts of this clone. V is TRBV30 and J is TRBJ1-2; D remains ambiguous. The length of the CDR3 is 14 residues. V lost 4 bases to trimming and J lost 0 bases, with 12 bases between them. Per germline, CDR1 GTSNPN and CDR2 SVGIG (reference sequence). As DNA, the CDR3 is TGTGCCTGGACAGCTGAAGACTCTAACTATGGCTACACCTTC. It translates to CAWTAEDSNYGYTF.

The V gene is TRBV30, the J gene TRBJ2-1; D is undetermined. CDR3 length: 14 amino acids. Germline loops: CDR1 GTSNPN, CDR2 SVGIG (reference sequence). With 2 bases removed from V and 6 bases from J, the gap between germline ends came to 14 bases. The CDR3 nucleotides read TGTGCCTGGAGTAGTGGGCAGCCGGTCAATGAGCAGTTCTTC. Residues: CAWSSGQPVNEQFF.

Only a few counts were recorded for this clone. J is TRBJ1-1 and V is TRBV2; D gene uncertain. CDR1 and CDR2 from the germline V gene are SNHLY and FYNNEI. The CDR3 runs 12 residues. Between the trimmed V and J ends, which lost 6 bases and 1 base, there was a span of 6 bases. CDR3 bases: TGTGCCAGCAGGTTACCGAACACTGAAGCTTTCTTT. Amino acid sequence: CASRLPNTEAFF.

The chain links TRBV30 to TRBJ1-2; 7 bases are a match to TRBD1. The CDR3 runs 16 residues. Germline V gene sequence: CDR1 GTSNPN, CDR2 SVGIG (reference sequence). The V gene end was trimmed by 1 base and the J gene end by 3 bases; junction bases not matched to a gene: 11. The DNA for the CDR3 is TGTGCCTGGAGTGCTCCCCTGACAGGGACCTACTATGGCTACACCTTC. This gives the protein CAWSAPLTGTYYGYTF.

This clone was detected only once. The genes are TRBV20-1 and TRBJ1-2; no clear D. The CDR3 has 11 residues. Trimming removed 1 base at V and 9 bases at J, with 9 bases between. The germline gives CDR1 DFQATT, CDR2 SNEGSKA (reference sequence). The CDR3 DNA sequence: TGCAGTGCTAGAGCGGGTGTGAGCTACACCTTC. Translated, it gives CSARAGVSYTF.

The chain links TRBV19 to TRBJ2-3; D not resolved. From germline, CDR1 is LNHDA and CDR2 SQIVND (reference sequence). The CDR3 runs 15 residues. Trimming took off 3 bases at V and 1 base at J, with 11 bases between the two ends. The CDR3 reads CASSIMRTGTDTQYF. The CDR3 nucleotides are TGTGCCAGTAGTATCATGAGGACCGGCACAGATACGCAGTATTTT. The full variable domain, in which reference TRBV19 and TRBJ2-3 provide the parts outside the CDR3, is DGGITQSPKYLFRKEGQNVTLSCEQNLNHDAMYWYRQDPGQGLRLIYYSQIVNDFQKGDIAEGYSVSREKKESFPLTVTSAQKNPTAFYLCASSIMRTGTDTQYFGPGTRLTVL.

The chain links TRBV18 to TRBJ2-5, with D possibly being TRBD1 (6 bases). The CDR3 is 14 residues long. V lost 3 bases to trimming and J lost 7 bases, with 15 bases between them. Germline CDR1 KGHSH, CDR2 LQKENI. The CDR3 is CASSPQSDSRTQYF. The DNA of the CDR3 is TGTGCCAGCTCACCCCAATCGGACAGTAGGACCCAGTACTTC.

The J gene is TRBJ2-3, the V gene TRBV27, with D perhaps matching TRBD1 or TRBD2 (5 bases each). The CDR3 contains 16 residues. With 0 bases removed from V and 3 bases from J, the gap between germline ends came to 13 bases. Germline CDR1 is MNHEY and CDR2 is SMNVEV (reference sequence). CDR3 nucleotide sequence: TGTGCCAGCAGTTTATCCAGGGAGTTGTTGACAGATACGCAGTATTTT. Translation: CASSLSRELLTDTQYF.

This clone occurred a few times. The CDR3 sequence is CAIRGNGPETQYF. CDR3 nucleotides: TGTGCCATCCGGGGTAATGGCCCAGAGACCCAGTACTTC. The rearrangement links TRBV10-3 to TRBJ2-5; perhaps TRBD2 as D (5 bases). This CDR3 comprises 13 residues. Deletions cut 8 bases from V and 4 bases from J, with 14 bases between. In germline, CDR1 is ENHRY, CDR2 SYGVKD.

To note about this clone: An end of the junction differs from the germline gene, which may be a read error. This sequence joins TRBV5-6 and TRBJ1-2, with D perhaps matching TRBD1 (5 bases). The V gene's germline CDR1 is SGHDT and CDR2 YYEEEE. CDR3 length equals 11 residues. In DNA, the CDR3 is TGTGCCAGCAGCAGGGACGGGCCTGCAGCCTTC. Translating it yields CASSRDGPAAF.